Listed here is a single T cell receptor beta chain. It lacks a known antigen. No qualities accompany the bases; no much larger clone lies one base away. The sample was run on an Illumina HiSeq 2500. TCR beta libraries were prepared by quantitative 5'-RACE with molecular barcodes. Processing in the source paper ran as follows. To identify disease-linked TCR variants, a new computational method was used, one built on a probabilistic model of VDJ rearrangement. Clones were called with MiXCR by TCRdb after fastp trimmed the public reads at Q25, and only in-frame beta chains were retained. Merged by CDR3 protein, the rows form single entries marked with the most common genes and DNA. It is TCRdb's table, rather than the study itself, that gives the V and J calls and clone size. In this sample the table shows 750,000 to 850,000 distinct CDR3 sequences, roughly 12% of which occur a single time. The ten most abundant clones make up 0.51% of the sample.

This sample stems from a study of CD8 T cells in ankylosing spondylitis (dated by TCRdb to about 2017). About the full investigation: The study set out to find disease-linked TCR variants by profiling T cell receptor beta repertoires in ankylosing spondylitis patients and healthy donors. In total, the full study cohort was made up of 100 to 140 healthy donors and approximately 24 ankylosing spondylitis patients. Peripheral blood was sampled, and synovial fluid was additionally collected from ankylosing spondylitis patients. The research as a whole found: A CD8+ phenotype was shown by the disease-linked clones, which were found at relatively low frequencies in peripheral blood. A TCR beta motif of seven or eight highly homologous amino acid variants appeared characteristic of blood from ankylosing spondylitis patients. Some TCR beta motif variants had previously been reported in synovial fluid and blood of reactive arthritis patients, which suggested common disease-initiation mechanisms. Significant enrichment of the disease-linked clones was reported in matched synovial fluid samples from ankylosing spondylitis patients.

From the germline V gene, CDR1 is MNHEY and CDR2 is SVGAGI. Deletion took 7 bases off V and 4 bases off J, with a span of 19 bases between the germline ends. Including the terminal cysteine and phenylalanine, the CDR3 comprises 16 residues. Just CDR3 DNA is preserved here, 48 bases in frame from base 1. Material: blood, either unsorted or a sorted T cell fraction (not recorded which). The chain is assembled from TRBV6-5 and TRBJ2-2; 6 matching bases give a weak D call of TRBD1. The sequence was collected from a male donor with ankylosing spondylitis. In nucleotide form, the sequence is TGTGCCAGCATTATTACCGCAGGGGCCGGCACCGGGGAGCTGTTTTTT. This yields the protein CASIITAGAGTGELFF.